These 17 T cell receptor beta chains came from one sample sequenced in a study of cytomegalovirus exposure and HLA in healthy donors. The PCR ran on 60 Vbeta and 13 Jbeta primers. The method was immunoSEQ multiplex PCR; TCRdb's version includes in-frame clones alone and lacks a portion of them. The sample contains approximately 170,000 clones, about 71% of which appear only once. What was sequenced was PBMCs. These receptors came from a man aged 45-65 years in good health and CMV-seronegative.

This clone was counted a few times. This sequence joins TRBV27 and TRBJ2-4, with 7 bases lining up with TRBD1. The CDR3 is 17 amino acids. The germline V gene has CDR1 MNHEY and CDR2 SMNVEV (reference sequence). With 2 bases clipped from V and 1 base from J, the junction kept 8 bases outside the gene matches. CDR3 loop: CASSLKSQGVAKNIQYF. CDR3 coding DNA: TGTGCCAGCAGTTTAAAGAGCCAGGGGGTGGCCAAAAACATTCAGTACTTC.

V and J are TRBV4-2 and TRBJ2-7, with 12 bases matching TRBD1. J lost 6 bases, V lost 6 bases, and 6 bases had no gene match. Germline V gene data show CDR1 as LGHNA and CDR2 as YNFKEQ. The CDR3 extends over 14 amino acids. The CDR3 protein is CASRGTGGAVEQYF. DNA of the CDR3: TGTGCCAGCAGGGGGACAGGGGGCGCGGTCGAGCAGTACTTC.

CDR3 sequence (DNA): TGTGCCAGCAGCTTAGGAGGACAGGTCCCTAATGAAAAACTGTTTTTT. Its translation: CASSLGGQVPNEKLFF. The chain joins TRBV7-9 to TRBJ1-4; TRBD1 aligns across 7 bases. The CDR3 loop spans 16 amino acids. Germline V gives CDR1 SEHNR, CDR2 FQNEAQ (reference sequence). V shed 1 base and J 3 bases; nucleotides not matched to a gene: 5.

This clone was observed a handful of times. CDR3 amino acids: CASRSGGVETQYF. CDR3 nucleotides: TGTGCCAGCAGATCTGGGGGCGTGGAGACCCAGTACTTC. The chain recombines TRBV28 with TRBJ2-5; D might be TRBD1 (6 bases). Per germline, CDR1 MDHEN and CDR2 SYDVKM. V was clipped by 6 bases and J by 5 bases, with 13 bases between them. CDR3 length equals 13 residues.

J is TRBJ2-5 and V is TRBV27; no firm D call. Trimming cost V 2 bases and J 3 bases, with 4 bases left between them. Per the germline V gene, CDR1 is MNHEY and CDR2 is SMNVEV (reference sequence). This CDR3 comprises 12 residues. The DNA for the CDR3 is TGTGCCAGCAGTTTAACAGAAGAGACCCAGTACTTC. This codes for CASSLTEETQYF.

V and J are TRBV5-1 and TRBJ2-1; maybe TRBD1 (5 bases). Trimming pared 1 base from V and 0 bases from J, leaving 20 bases between. The CDR3 is 19 residues long. CDR1 SGHRS and CDR2 YFSETQ come from the germline V gene. In DNA form, the CDR3 reads TGCGCCAGCAGCTTGAATTCGCGTGGGGCCCTAAGCTCCTACAATGAGCAGTTCTTC. Encoded protein: CASSLNSRGALSSYNEQFF.

The V call is TRBV7-9, the J call TRBJ1-4, with 7 bases lining up with TRBD1. The CDR3 is 13 amino acids. Losses at the gene ends were 5 bases for V and 6 bases for J; bases not matched to a gene: 3. Germline CDR1 is SEHNR and CDR2 is FQNEAQ (reference sequence). CDR3 region: CASSPTGYEKLFF. The CDR3 DNA follows: TGTGCCAGCAGCCCGACAGGGTATGAAAAACTGTTTTTT. The full variable domain, with the rest looked up from reference TRBV7-9 and TRBJ1-4, is DTGVSQNPRHKITKRGQNVTFRCDPISEHNRLYWYRQTLGQGPEFLTYFQNEAQLEKSRLLSDRFSAERPKGSFSTLEIQRTEQGDSAMYLCASSPTGYEKLFFGSGTQLSVL.

On this clone: This same CDR3 is encoded by further DNA sequences in the sample. V and J are TRBV14 and TRBJ2-5, with D perhaps matching TRBD1 (5 bases). The V and J ends lost 3 bases and 4 bases respectively, with 18 bases between them. Germline V gene sequence: CDR1 SGHDN, CDR2 FVKESK. The CDR3 consists of 16 residues. The CDR3 reads CASSHWNSGLRETQYF. The CDR3 nucleotides read TGTGCCAGCAGCCACTGGAACTCAGGGCTAAGAGAGACCCAGTACTTC. Full variable domain (remainder filled in from reference TRBV14 and TRBJ2-5): EAGVTQFPSHSVIEKGQTVTLRCDPISGHDNLYWYRRVMGKEIKFLLHFVKESKQDESGMPNNRFLAERTGGTYSTLKVQPAELEDSGVYFCASSHWNSGLRETQYFGPGTRLLVL.

The V call is TRBV5-1, the J call TRBJ1-2; D may be TRBD1 (5 bases). CDR1 is SGHRS, CDR2 YFSETQ, per germline. V dropped 3 bases and J dropped 2 bases, with 20 bases sitting between them. This CDR3 spans 17 amino acids. CDR3 sequence reads: CASSSGRGQGRNYGYTF. The CDR3 region has the DNA TGCGCCAGCAGCTCTGGTAGGGGTCAGGGCAGGAACTATGGCTACACCTTC.

This clone appeared a single time. This chain joins TRBV4-3 and TRBJ2-7, with a tentative D call TRBD2 (5 bases). The CDR3 sequence is 15 residues long. The germline gives CDR1 LGHNA, CDR2 YSLEER. The V end was cut by 4 bases, the J end by 0 bases, with 13 bases between. The CDR3 sequence is CASSRGMAGSYEQYF. The CDR3 bases are TGCGCCAGCAGCCGAGGGATGGCTGGCTCCTACGAGCAGTACTTC.

This rearrangement joins TRBV5-1 to TRBJ2-7; TRBD1 agrees at 7 bases. With 2 bases clipped from V and 2 bases from J, the junction kept 4 bases outside the gene matches. The CDR3 is 14 amino acids. CDR1 is SGHRS, CDR2 YFSETQ, per germline. The DNA for the CDR3 is TGCGCCAGCAGCTTCGACAGGGCAGCCTACGAGCAGTACTTC. Translation: CASSFDRAAYEQYF.

The chain combines TRBV5-8 with TRBJ2-7; perhaps TRBD1 as D (6 bases). CDR1 is SGHTS, CDR2 YDEGEE, per germline. The CDR3 length is 11 residues. Trimming removed 3 bases from V and 7 bases from J, with 8 bases in between. The CDR3 DNA follows: TGTGCCAGCAGCTATGACAGGGAGCAGTACTTC. The encoded protein is CASSYDREQYF.

The CDR3 loop reads CASSVGTGDQPQHF. The CDR3 nucleotides read TGTGCCAGCAGTGTCGGGACAGGGGACCAGCCCCAGCATTTT. The chain combines TRBV5-5 with TRBJ1-5; 10 bases match TRBD1. The trim removed 5 bases at V and 7 bases at J, leaving 6 bases unmatched. This CDR3 spans 14 amino acids. The V gene's germline CDR1 is SGHKS and CDR2 YYEKEE (reference sequence). The full variable domain, with the rest looked up from reference TRBV5-5 and TRBJ1-5, is DAGVTQSPTHLIKTRGQQVTLRCSPISGHKSVSWYQQVLGQGPQFIFQYYEKEERGRGNFPDRFSARQFPNYSSELNVNALLLGDSALYLCASSVGTGDQPQHFGDGTRLSIL.

The sample holds one count of this clone. Here the CDR3 DNA reads TGCGCCAGCAGCTTGAGGAGCAGCGTTCTCCTCCTCTCTGGAAACACCATATATTTT. Protein: CASSLRSSVLLLSGNTIYF. The chain has TRBV5-1 and TRBJ1-3; D unresolved. The V end was cut by 1 base, the J end by 0 bases, with 20 bases between. In germline, CDR1 is SGHRS, CDR2 YFSETQ. The CDR3 is 19 residues long.

This rearrangement joins TRBV7-3 to TRBJ2-3; 8 bases align to TRBD2. The J segment lost 5 bases and the V segment lost 5 bases, leaving 9 bases of the junction unmatched. In germline, CDR1 is SGHTA, CDR2 FQGTGA. The length of the CDR3 is 15 residues. In nucleotides, the CDR3 is TGTGCCAGCAGCGCCCGGGGGGGCCTTGGAGATACGCAGTATTTT. This sequence encodes CASSARGGLGDTQYF.

This clone was counted a single time. The chain is built from TRBV27 and TRBJ1-1, with D unclear. Germline V gene sequence: CDR1 MNHEY, CDR2 SMNVEV (reference sequence). The ends were cut back, 5 bases at V and 0 bases at J, with 13 bases in the middle. CDR3 length equals 15 residues. The CDR3 DNA reads TGTGCCAGCAGTCCGCGGGCCAGCTTGAACACTGAAGCTTTCTTT. It is translated as CASSPRASLNTEAFF.

This clone was picked up a small number of times. The CDR3 sequence: CASSISWGVDRGGNTEAFF. The CDR3 DNA reads TGTGCCAGTAGTATCTCATGGGGGGTTGACAGGGGAGGGAACACTGAAGCTTTCTTT. The genes are TRBV19 and TRBJ1-1, with 8 bases that match TRBD1. This CDR3 is built from 19 residues. J was trimmed by 1 base and V by 3 bases; bases with no gene match: 16. Germline values: CDR1 LNHDA, CDR2 SQIVND (reference sequence).